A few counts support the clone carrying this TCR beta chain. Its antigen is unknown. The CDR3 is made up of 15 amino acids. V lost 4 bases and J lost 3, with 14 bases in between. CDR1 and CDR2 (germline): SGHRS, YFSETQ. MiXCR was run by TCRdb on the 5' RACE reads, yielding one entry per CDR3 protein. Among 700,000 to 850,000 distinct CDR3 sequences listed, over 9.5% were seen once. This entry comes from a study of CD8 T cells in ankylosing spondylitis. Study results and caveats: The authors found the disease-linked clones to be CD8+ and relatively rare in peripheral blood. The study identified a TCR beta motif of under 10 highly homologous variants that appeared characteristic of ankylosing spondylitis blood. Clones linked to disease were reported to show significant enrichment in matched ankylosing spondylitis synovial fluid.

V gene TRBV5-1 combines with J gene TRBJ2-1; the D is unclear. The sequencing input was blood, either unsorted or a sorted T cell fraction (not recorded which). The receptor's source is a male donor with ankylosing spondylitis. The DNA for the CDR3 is TGCGCCAGCAGCCCGTCCCAATTCCTCTACAATGAGCAGTTCTTC. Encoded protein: CASSPSQFLYNEQFF.